These 10 T cell receptor beta chains were all obtained from the same sample, sequenced in a study of neurological immune-mediated disorders. TCRdb analysed the 5' RACE reads with MiXCR anew, one entry per CDR3 protein. The sample carries about 120,000 distinct CDR3 sequences, roughly 3.1% recorded once. The sequenced sample consisted of PBMCs. These receptors originate from a woman in her twenties or thirties with multiple sclerosis.

This clonotype was picked up many times. The chain is built from TRBV4-3 and TRBJ2-7; 8 bases map to TRBD1. CDR3 size: 18 residues. Looked up from germline, CDR1 is LGHNA and CDR2 is YSLEER. V shed 5 bases, J shed 6 bases, and the junction held 21 bases outside the gene matches. The CDR3 nucleotides are TGCGCCAGCAGCTTGTACGTCTCCCTCGGGACAGGTAATGTCGAGCAGTACTTC. This sequence encodes CASSLYVSLGTGNVEQYF.

This clonotype was picked up a small number of times. J is TRBJ2-3 and V is TRBV20-1; D call uncertain. Deletions cut 5 bases from V and 0 bases from J, with 15 bases between. The CDR3 contains 15 residues. The germline CDR1 and CDR2 sequences are DFQATT and SNEGSKA (reference sequence). This CDR3 is CSAQARSRSTDTQYF. CDR3 DNA: TGCAGTGCTCAGGCCCGGAGCCGTAGCACAGATACGCAGTATTTT.

This clonotype showed up many times. The chain recombines TRBV29-1 with TRBJ2-3; 10 bases map to TRBD2. The length of the CDR3 is 17 residues. Looked up from germline, CDR1 is SQVTM and CDR2 is ANQGSEA. The junction had 7 bases not matched to a gene; V was cut back by 1 base and J by 0 bases. For the CDR3, the DNA is TGCAGCGTTGAAGGAAGGGCTAGCGGGGGCAGCACAGATACGCAGTATTTT. The encoded protein is CSVEGRASGGSTDTQYF.

This clonotype appeared many times. The CDR3 sequence is CSGSSYNEQFF. As DNA, the CDR3 is TGCAGCGGGAGCTCCTACAATGAGCAGTTCTTC. V is TRBV29-1 and J is TRBJ2-1, with unresolved D. Deletions cut 7 bases from V and 0 bases from J, with 4 bases between. CDR1 is SQVTM, CDR2 ANQGSEA, per germline. CDR3 length: 11 amino acids.

This clonotype has a count of ten or more. The DNA for the CDR3 is TGCGCCAGCAGCTTACTAGCGGAGTCCTACGAGCAGTACTTC. Translated: CASSLLAESYEQYF. The J gene is TRBJ2-7, the V gene TRBV5-1; the match to TRBD2 covers 8 bases. V was pared by 2 bases and J by 1 base, with 2 bases of the junction left unmatched. This CDR3 comprises 14 residues. CDR1 and CDR2 (germline): SGHRS, YFSETQ.

This clonotype was picked up many times. DNA of the CDR3: TGCGCCAGCACCCCGAGTGCGCTGGGGTCCTACAATGAGCAGTTCTTC. This codes for CASTPSALGSYNEQFF. V gene TRBV5-1 combines with J gene TRBJ2-1; D gene uncertain. Between the trimmed V and J ends, which lost 6 bases and 1 base, there was a span of 17 bases. The CDR3 extends over 16 amino acids. CDR1 is SGHRS, CDR2 YFSETQ, per germline.

Regarding this clonotype: A much larger clone is a single base away; this may be a read error. The chain employs TRBV4-1 and TRBJ1-1; D not certain. V was trimmed by 5 bases and J by 1 base, leaving 14 bases between them. In germline, CDR1 is MGHRA, CDR2 YSYEKL. The CDR3 is made up of 15 amino acids. The CDR3 DNA sequence: TGCGCCAGCAGCAACCACGGAAAGGGGAACACTGAAGCTTTCTTT. This sequence encodes CASSNHGKGNTEAFF.

This clonotype was detected many times. The J gene is TRBJ2-5, the V gene TRBV14, with unresolved D. The CDR3 consists of 14 residues. The V end was cut by 1 base, the J end by 6 bases, with 12 bases between. In germline, CDR1 is SGHDN, CDR2 FVKESK. This CDR3 reads CASSQATGWQTQYF. In nucleotides, the CDR3 is TGTGCCAGCAGCCAAGCCACCGGGTGGCAGACCCAGTACTTC.

This clonotype was seen repeatedly, ten times or more. The rearrangement uses TRBV5-1 and TRBJ2-7; D uncertain. This CDR3 region has 12 residues. Germline V gives CDR1 SGHRS, CDR2 YFSETQ. The V gene lost 0 bases and the J gene lost 4 bases, with 5 bases spanning the gap. CDR3 bases: TGCGCCAGCAGCTTGGAGAGTTACGAGCAGTACTTC. As protein: CASSLESYEQYF.

This clonotype was seen ten or more times. The chain is built from TRBV3-1 and TRBJ2-6, with D possibly matching TRBD2 (5 bases). Trimming pared 0 bases from V and 4 bases from J, leaving 19 bases between. Germline V lookup: CDR1 LGHDT, CDR2 YNNKEL (reference sequence). The CDR3 is made up of 19 amino acids. The CDR3 DNA follows: TGTGCCAGCAGCCAAGAGCGGGCGGAGTTGGGTTTCGGGGCCAACGTCCTGACTTTC. As protein: CASSQERAELGFGANVLTF.